This TCR beta chain emerged from a study of OX40 agonist ivuxolimab in advanced cancers. Study context: Among those treated, three patients had partial responses, one with hepatocellular carcinoma and two with cutaneous melanoma.

Clones were read by immunoSEQ multiplex PCR, and TCRdb kept only the in-frame ones, dropping some. The profile shows nearly 55,000 clones, roughly four fifths of them singletons. Regarding the study as a whole: Relative to CD4+ cells, CD8+ T cells on average had more expanded clones. Partial responders dosed at 0.1-3.0 mg/kg displayed clonal expansion ranking among the lowest.

This clone has a handful of counts. The antigen remains undetermined. The germline CDR1 and CDR2 sequences are SNHLY and FYNNEI. Trimming stripped 3 bases from V and 0 bases from J, with 6 bases between. The CDR3 sequence is 13 residues long. Sequences were derived from CD4+ or CD8+ T cells sorted from blood, sampled in a trial of the OX40 agonist ivuxolimab. This chain uses TRBV2 with TRBJ2-7, with D hard to call. The receptor was isolated from an adult with an advanced solid tumor such as melanoma, head and neck, liver or kidney cancer. The CDR3: CASSDQSSYEQYF. As DNA, the CDR3 is TGTGCCAGCAGTGACCAGAGCTCCTACGAGCAGTACTTC.